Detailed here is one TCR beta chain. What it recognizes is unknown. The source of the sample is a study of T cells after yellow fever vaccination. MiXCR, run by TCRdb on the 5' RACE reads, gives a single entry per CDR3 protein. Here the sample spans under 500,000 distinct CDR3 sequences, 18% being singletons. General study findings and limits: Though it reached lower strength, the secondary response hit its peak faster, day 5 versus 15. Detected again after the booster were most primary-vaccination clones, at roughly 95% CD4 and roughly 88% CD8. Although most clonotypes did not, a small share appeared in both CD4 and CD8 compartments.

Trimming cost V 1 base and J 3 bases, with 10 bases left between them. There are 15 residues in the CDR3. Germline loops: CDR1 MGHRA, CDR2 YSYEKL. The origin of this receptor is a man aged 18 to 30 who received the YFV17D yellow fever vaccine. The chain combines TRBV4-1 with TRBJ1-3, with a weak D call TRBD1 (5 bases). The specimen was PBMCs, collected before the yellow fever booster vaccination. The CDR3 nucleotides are TGCGCCAGCAGCCAAGTGGGCAGGGATGGAAACACCATATATTTT. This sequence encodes CASSQVGRDGNTIYF.